These 16 T cell receptor beta chains share one sample of origin, sequenced in a study of CD8 T cells in Susac syndrome. Random hexamers were used to reverse transcribe the RNA input (about 0.5 to 1 ug). MiXCR, applied by TCRdb to the immunoSEQ multiplex PCR reads, yields one record per CDR3 protein. In the table there are fewer than 300,000 distinct CDR3 sequences, approximately 85% of which are singletons. The sequenced sample was CD8+ T cells from PBMCs. Every receptor here comes from a human donor with multiple sclerosis.

The chain combines TRBV30 with TRBJ1-2; D gene ambiguous. The CDR3 runs to 14 residues. From germline, CDR1 is GTSNPN and CDR2 SVGIG (reference sequence). Trimming shortened V by 3 bases and J by 0 bases, and 11 bases separated the two germline ends. CDR3 sequence (DNA): TGTGCCTGGAGGCGGATTCGAGCTAACTATGGCTACACCTTC. Translated, it gives CAWRRIRANYGYTF.

The V and J genes are TRBV10-3 and TRBJ2-1; TRBD2 agrees at 15 bases. This CDR3 contains 17 residues. The J segment lost 6 bases and the V segment lost 5 bases, leaving 8 bases of the junction unmatched. CDR1 ENHRY and CDR2 SYGVKD come from the germline V gene. CDR3: CAISKRTSGRAVNEQFF. The CDR3 nucleotides read TGTGCCATCAGTAAGAGGACTAGCGGGAGGGCAGTCAATGAGCAGTTCTTC.

This chain connects TRBV4-1 to TRBJ2-3; no definite D call. CDR1 is MGHRA, CDR2 YSYEKL, per germline. CDR3 length: 14 amino acids. V was cut by 0 bases and J by 6 bases, with 10 bases left in between. In DNA form, the CDR3 reads TGCGCCAGCAGCCAAGAACCCGCACCGGATACGCAGTATTTT. Translated, it gives CASSQEPAPDTQYF.

This clonotype was counted a few times. The chain is built from TRBV7-9 and TRBJ1-2, with 7 bases matching TRBD1. V lost 10 bases and J lost 7; bases outside the gene matches: 12. This CDR3 spans 13 amino acids. In germline, CDR1 is SEHNR, CDR2 FQNEAQ (reference sequence). The CDR3 loop reads CATLLTGFGGYTF. The CDR3 DNA is TGTGCCACCCTCTTGACAGGGTTCGGTGGCTACACCTTC.

The chain links TRBV29-1 to TRBJ2-6, with 7 bases matching TRBD1. Germline V gene lookup returns CDR1 SQVTM and CDR2 ANQGSEA. V lost 4 bases and J lost 1; bases outside the gene matches: 10. CDR3 size: 17 residues. CDR3 protein: CSVVTTGDLSGANVLTF. The CDR3 DNA reads TGCAGCGTTGTAACAACAGGGGACCTATCTGGGGCCAACGTCCTGACTTTC. The full variable domain, rest sourced from reference TRBV29-1 and TRBJ2-6, is SAVISQKPSRDICQRGTSLTIQCQVDSQVTMMFWYRQQPGQSLTLIATANQGSEATYESGFVIDKFPISRPNLTFSTLTVSNMSPEDSSIYLCSVVTTGDLSGANVLTFGAGSRLTVL.

CDR3 sequence: CASSWRQGFNEKLFF. In DNA form, the CDR3 reads TGTGCCAGCAGCTGGAGACAGGGGTTTAATGAAAAACTGTTTTTT. The chain joins TRBV7-2 to TRBJ1-4; 8 bases fit TRBD1. The V segment lost 4 bases and the J segment 4 bases; nucleotides outside the gene matches: 5. The CDR3 spans 15 residues. Germline CDR1 and CDR2: SGHTA and FQGNSA.

The chain combines TRBV5-1 with TRBJ2-7; possibly TRBD2 for D (5 bases). The germline V gene encodes CDR1 SGHRS and CDR2 YFSETQ. The CDR3 has 12 residues. The V end lost 3 bases, the J end lost 6 bases, and 10 bases lay between the germline ends. The CDR3 bases are TGCGCCAGCAGCTCACCTAGCTTCGAGCAGTACTTC. Translating it yields CASSSPSFEQYF.

The CDR3 region has the DNA TGTGCCAGCAGCTTGGGACAGGGGGTAGTGACCGGGGAGCTGTTTTTT. It encodes CASSLGQGVVTGELFF. The V gene is TRBV7-9, the J gene TRBJ2-2, with 11 nucleotides matching TRBD1. Trimming at V came to 3 bases and at J to 5 bases, leaving 5 bases not matched to a gene. The CDR3 spans 16 residues. Germline CDR1 SEHNR, CDR2 FQNEAQ (reference sequence).

V is TRBV9 and J is TRBJ2-3; D not certain. The germline V gene has CDR1 SGDLS and CDR2 YYNGEE. V lost 0 bases and J 4 bases, leaving 9 bases between the germline ends. CDR3 length: 14 amino acids. In DNA form, the CDR3 reads TGTGCCAGCAGCGTAGCGGCCAGAGCAGATACGCAGTATTTT. Protein: CASSVAARADTQYF.

This rearrangement joins TRBV4-1 to TRBJ2-1; 8 bases line up with TRBD2. The CDR3 is made up of 15 amino acids. The V and J ends lost 8 bases and 5 bases, in that order; junction bases with no gene match: 11. Germline V lookup: CDR1 MGHRA, CDR2 YSYEKL. The CDR3 DNA follows: TGCGCCAGCTCGACTAGCGCCCGGCCCCACAATGAGCAGTTCTTC. Amino acids: CASSTSARPHNEQFF.

The V gene is TRBV7-3, the J gene TRBJ1-1; no firm D call. The CDR3 sequence is 16 residues long. The V gene lost 1 base and the J gene lost 4 bases, with 16 bases spanning the gap. Germline assignment: CDR1 SGHTA and CDR2 FQGTGA. The CDR3 DNA sequence: TGTGCCAGCAGCTTAAAAGGACTTTTGGCTGGCACTGAAGCTTTCTTT. Translated, it gives CASSLKGLLAGTEAFF.

This chain connects TRBV27 to TRBJ2-2; 12 bases align to TRBD1. The CDR3 is 15 amino acids. The ends lost 6 bases at V and 7 bases at J; junction bases unmatched: 6. Germline values: CDR1 MNHEY, CDR2 SMNVEV (reference sequence). DNA for the CDR3: TGTGCCAGCAGCGCCGGGACAGGGGGCTTCGGGGAGCTGTTTTTT. It encodes CASSAGTGGFGELFF.

The V call is TRBV5-4, the J call TRBJ2-7, with TRBD2 identical over 8 bases. V lost 1 base to trimming and J lost 3 bases; unmatched junction nucleotides: 6. Germline V gene data show CDR1 as SGHNT and CDR2 as YYREEE (reference sequence). This CDR3 has 15 amino acids. This chain's CDR3 is CASSLRREEFYEQYF. DNA for the CDR3: TGTGCCAGCAGCTTGCGGCGGGAGGAGTTCTACGAGCAGTACTTC.

This clonotype came up once. The chain carries TRBV27 and TRBJ2-7; 11 bases line up with TRBD2. Per the germline V gene, CDR1 is MNHEY and CDR2 is SMNVEV (reference sequence). CDR3 size: 18 residues. After removal of 4 bases from V and 0 bases from J, the junction contained 11 bases not matched to a gene. The CDR3 DNA follows: TGTGCCAGCAGTTCCACAGGACTAGCGGGCCCCTTCTCCTACGAGCAGTACTTC. Protein: CASSSTGLAGPFSYEQYF.

CDR3 in amino acids: CASSSLGLSYNEQFF. CDR3 sequence (DNA): TGTGCCAGCAGTTCCCTTGGGCTCTCCTACAATGAGCAGTTCTTC. The chain employs TRBV27 and TRBJ2-1; unclear D gene. The V end was cut by 4 bases, the J end by 0 bases, with 10 bases between. The V gene's germline CDR1 is MNHEY and CDR2 SMNVEV (reference sequence). The CDR3 covers 15 residues.

This clonotype has only a few counts. J is TRBJ2-7 and V is TRBV27, with 8 nucleotides matching TRBD2. V lost 4 bases, J lost 2 bases, and 1 base stayed unmatched. Germline V gene data show CDR1 as MNHEY and CDR2 as SMNVEV (reference sequence). The CDR3 has 13 amino acids. CDR3 sequence (DNA): TGTGCCAGCAGTTCCGGGGGGGCCTACGAGCAGTACTTC. Its translation: CASSSGGAYEQYF.